The 2 T cell receptor beta chains in this list originate from one sample, sequenced in a study of T cells in Graves' hyperthyroidism and ophthalmopathy. The source material, RNA transcripts, was used to amplify TCR beta CDR3 regions. Initially, a first-round RT-PCR of the TCR CDR3 employed the HTBI primer set. TCRdb re-derived calls from the multiplex PCR reads in MiXCR, one entry per CDR3 protein. The sample contains under 450,000 distinct CDR3 sequences, 17% of which appear only once. The sequencing sample was made of blood. The receptors were sampled from a woman in her 30s with Graves' hyperthyroidism that later progressed to Graves' ophthalmopathy.

This clonotype was recorded a few times. The chain links TRBV14 to TRBJ1-2; D is possibly TRBD1 (6 bases). V lost 5 bases and J 9 bases, leaving 16 bases between the germline ends. The CDR3 extends over 13 amino acids. Germline V CDR1 and CDR2: SGHDN, FVKESK. The CDR3 sequence: CASSFREGVSYTF. The CDR3 nucleotides are TGTGCCAGCAGCTTTCGTGAGGGGGTCAGCTACACCTTC.

This clonotype was counted ten times or more. The rearrangement links TRBV12-3 or TRBV12-4 to TRBJ1-1; D might be TRBD1 (6 bases). Trimming removed 3 bases from V and 4 bases from J, with 12 bases in between. This CDR3 comprises 14 residues. The CDR3 DNA sequence: TGTGCCAGCAGTTTGTCAGTCAGGGGCACTGAAGCTTTCTTT. Amino acid sequence: CASSLSVRGTEAFF.